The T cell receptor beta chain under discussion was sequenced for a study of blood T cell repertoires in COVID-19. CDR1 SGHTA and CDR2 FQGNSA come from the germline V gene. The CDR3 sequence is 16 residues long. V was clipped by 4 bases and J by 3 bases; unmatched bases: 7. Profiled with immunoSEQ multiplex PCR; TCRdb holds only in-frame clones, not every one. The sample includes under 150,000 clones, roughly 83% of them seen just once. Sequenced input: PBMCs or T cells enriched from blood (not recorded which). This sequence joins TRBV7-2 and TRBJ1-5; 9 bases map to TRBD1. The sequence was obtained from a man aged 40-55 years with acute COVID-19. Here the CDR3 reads CASSSTGGNANQPQHF. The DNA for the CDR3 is TGTGCCAGCAGCTCCACAGGGGGCAATGCCAATCAGCCCCAGCATTTT.